Listed below are T cell receptor beta chains from one sample, sequenced in a study of regulatory T cells in long-lasting Graves disease. TCRdb used MiXCR to reprocess the multiplex PCR reads, holding one entry per CDR3 protein. The sample consists of about 290,000 distinct CDR3 sequences, more than 20% of them appearing once. This specimen was peripheral blood mononuclear cells (PBMCs), taken when the disease was refractory, from a patient treated with antithyroid drugs. The receptors originated from a female donor with Graves disease. CDR3s leave out the opening cysteine and the closing phenylalanine or tryptophan. The D gene is left open where the match is weak. Rows give clone size only sometimes, using once, few, many, or a class for an expanded clone.

TRBV5-1	NA	few	10	TRBJ2-7	ASSEQGNEQY
TRBV5-4	NA	few	14	TRBJ2-5	ASRSQGSGLEGTQY
TRBV7-2	NA	few	11	TRBJ1-5	ASSLGYNQPQH
TRBV20-1	NA	few	12	TRBJ2-5	SARGGGRGETQY
TRBV6-5	NA	few	13	TRBJ1-1	ASSYLHPMNTEAF
TRBV9	TRBD2	NA	13	NA	ASSSTSGVYNEQF
TRBV6-4	TRBD2	few	15	TRBJ2-7	ASSYTVLAGGSYEQY
TRBV6-1	NA	NA	15	TRBJ2-7	ASSLRTNPISSGEQY
TRBV12-3/TRBV12-4	TRBD1	many	13	TRBJ2-2	ASSGGTGGTGELF
TRBV28	NA	many	11	TRBJ1-4	ASRRDRNEKLF
TRBV7-9	TRBD2	NA	16	TRBJ2-1	ASSRLAGGRLTYNEQF
TRBV20-1	TRBD1	NA	11	TRBJ2-7	SATGTVGREQY
TRBV19	TRBD1	once	11	TRBJ2-1	ASNRGTYNEQF
TRBV20-1	NA	NA	13	TRBJ2-2	SARSPGLNTGELF
TRBV19	NA	NA	11	TRBJ1-6	ASSTSSNSPLH
TRBV6-2/TRBV6-3	NA	few	15	TRBJ1-5	ASSPSRGIVSNQPQH
TRBV4-3	NA	few	13	TRBJ2-5	ASSQDLRTQETQY
TRBV7-2	TRBD1	many	13	TRBJ2-7	ASSAGGTGSREQY
TRBV18	NA	NA	14	TRBJ2-3	ASSPPQYSPSDTQY
TRBV28	NA	few	11	TRBJ2-1	ASSPRQWPEQF
TRBV20-1	NA	NA	11	TRBJ1-4	SAISSFSEKLF
TRBV9	NA	NA	12	TRBJ2-5	ASTLDGGGETQY
TRBV12-3/TRBV12-4	NA	many	13	TRBJ2-7	ASSLDQDSSYEQY
TRBV29-1	NA	NA	10	TRBJ2-1	SAGDLYNEQF
TRBV9	NA	few	11	TRBJ1-2	ASSAQGRYGYT
TRBV4-2	NA	few	14	TRBJ2-5	ASSQGEQGIGETQY
TRBV7-2	TRBD1	many	12	TRBJ2-7	ASSRRTGIDEQY
TRBV20-1	TRBD2	NA	10	TRBJ2-7	SAIQRGYEQY
TRBV7-9	NA	few	14	TRBJ1-5	ASSLAREWRHQPQH